A single sample gave rise to the 32 T cell receptor beta chains below, sequenced in a study of blood T cell repertoires in COVID-19. Sequencing used immunoSEQ multiplex PCR; TCRdb keeps in-frame clones, though not all of them. This table has around 300,000 clones, about 85% appearing once. The sequencing sample was made of PBMCs or T cells enriched from blood (not recorded which). Receptor source: a woman aged 45 to 65 who had recovered from COVID-19.

The chain carries TRBV28 and TRBJ1-1; D call uncertain. V lost 5 bases, J lost 2 bases, and 6 bases lay in between. The CDR3 has 12 residues. Germline V lookup: CDR1 MDHEN, CDR2 SYDVKM. This CDR3 is CASSLTNTEAFF. CDR3 nucleotide sequence: TGTGCCAGCAGTCTCACTAACACTGAAGCTTTCTTT.

The V call is TRBV4-3, the J call TRBJ2-7; D remains unclear. Germline CDR1 LGHNA, CDR2 YSLEER. This CDR3 has 13 residues. The ends were cut back, 0 bases at V and 6 bases at J, with 9 bases in the middle. CDR3 sequence: CASSQDIEREQYF. As DNA, the CDR3 is TGCGCCAGCAGCCAAGATATTGAGCGCGAGCAGTACTTC.

The CDR3 protein is CASSYGRPTEAFF. In nucleotides, the CDR3 is TGTGCCAGCAGTTACGGGCGTCCTACTGAAGCTTTCTTT. The chain has TRBV6-2 or TRBV6-3 and TRBJ1-1; no firm D call. Germline V gene data show CDR1 as MNHEY and CDR2 as SVGEGT. This CDR3 contains 13 residues. The ends were cut back, 2 bases at V and 5 bases at J, with 9 bases in the middle.

This clone was observed a few times. V is TRBV5-1 and J is TRBJ2-7, with 11 bases that match TRBD1. The germline V gene has CDR1 SGHRS and CDR2 YFSETQ. This CDR3 has 16 amino acids. Trimming removed 4 bases from V and 2 bases from J; junction bases left unmatched: 8. CDR3 amino acids: CASSPRTGGKAYEQYF. The DNA of the CDR3 is TGCGCCAGCAGCCCACGGACAGGGGGCAAGGCCTACGAGCAGTACTTC.

The chain uses TRBV30 and TRBJ1-2, with 9 bases that match TRBD1. The CDR3 sequence is 15 residues long. Germline CDR1 GTSNPN, CDR2 SVGIG (reference sequence). V lost 2 bases and J lost 3; bases outside the gene matches: 7. DNA for the CDR3: TGTGCCTGGAGTTTGGGACAGGGAGGCGACTATGGCTACACCTTC. Translating gives CAWSLGQGGDYGYTF.

The chain couples TRBV5-6 to TRBJ1-5; 10 positions match TRBD1. Germline V gene lookup returns CDR1 SGHDT and CDR2 YYEEEE. J was trimmed by 6 bases and V by 2 bases; bases with no gene match: 8. CDR3 length: 16 residues. The DNA for the CDR3 is TGTGCCAGCAGCTTAGCTCCGGGACAGGGGCGTCAGCCCCAGCATTTT. Residues: CASSLAPGQGRQPQHF. The full variable domain, with the rest looked up from reference TRBV5-6 and TRBJ1-5, is DAGVTQSPTHLIKTRGQQVTLRCSPKSGHDTVSWYQQALGQGPQFIFQYYEEEERQRGNFPDRFSGHQFPNYSSELNVNALLLGDSALYLCASSLAPGQGRQPQHFGDGTRLSIL.

Here the CDR3 reads CASSLVVGTRHQAFF. CDR3 nucleotides: TGTGCCAGCAGCTTAGTCGTCGGGACACGCCATCAAGCTTTCTTT. This chain links TRBV7-9 with TRBJ1-1; a weak D match, TRBD1 (6 bases). This CDR3 has 15 amino acids. V was trimmed by 1 base and J by 9 bases, leaving 18 bases between them. Germline assignment: CDR1 SEHNR and CDR2 FQNEAQ (reference sequence).

This clone appeared many times. The chain joins TRBV3-1 (or the pseudogene TRBV3-2) to TRBJ1-3; D unclear. This CDR3 comprises 14 residues. Trimming removed 5 bases at V and 0 bases at J, with 8 bases between. CDR1 and CDR2 from the germline V gene are LGHDT and YNNKEL (reference sequence). Here the CDR3 reads CASSDEGSGNTIYF. Here the CDR3 DNA reads TGTGCCAGCAGCGACGAGGGCTCTGGAAACACCATATATTTT.

The CDR3 region is CSVSFGGSNQPQHF. The CDR3 DNA reads TGCAGCGTCTCCTTTGGGGGGAGCAATCAGCCCCAGCATTTT. V usage is TRBV29-1 and J usage is TRBJ1-5; a weak D match, TRBD1 (5 bases). The germline V gene encodes CDR1 SQVTM and CDR2 ANQGSEA. Trimming pared 6 bases from V and 1 base from J, leaving 13 bases between. The CDR3 runs 14 residues.

The gene calls are TRBV11-2 and TRBJ2-3; D uncertain. CDR3 length: 14 residues. The V gene lost 2 bases and the J gene lost 0 bases, with 6 bases spanning the gap. CDR1 is SGHAT and CDR2 is FQNNGV in the germline V gene. The CDR3 is CASSLSSSTDTQYF. CDR3 sequence (DNA): TGTGCCAGCAGCTTATCGAGTAGCACAGATACGCAGTATTTT. The full variable domain, rest sourced from reference TRBV11-2 and TRBJ2-3, is EAGVAQSPRYKIIEKRQSVAFWCNPISGHATLYWYQQILGQGPKLLIQFQNNGVVDDSQLPKDRFSAERLKGVDSTLKIQPAKLEDSAVYLCASSLSSSTDTQYFGPGTRLTVL.

The chain joins TRBV4-3 to TRBJ2-3, with 11 positions matching TRBD2. V dropped 2 bases and J dropped 4; count of bases not matched to a gene: 8. The V gene's germline CDR1 is LGHNA and CDR2 YSLEER. The length of the CDR3 is 17 residues. The CDR3, as DNA: TGCGCCAGCAGCCAACAAATTTTGACTAGCGGGGCAGATACGCAGTATTTT. Translating gives CASSQQILTSGADTQYF.

The V and J genes are TRBV19 and TRBJ1-1; 8 bases map to TRBD1. V shed 3 bases and J 4 bases; nucleotides not matched to a gene: 1. This CDR3 has 13 amino acids. Germline loops: CDR1 LNHDA, CDR2 SQIVND (reference sequence). CDR3 sequence: CASSMGTGTEAFF. CDR3 sequence (DNA): TGTGCCAGTAGTATGGGGACAGGCACTGAAGCTTTCTTT.

This chain links TRBV12-5 with TRBJ1-2; 8 nucleotides match TRBD1. Germline CDR1 LGHNT, CDR2 FRNRAP. The CDR3 is 18 residues long. V was pared by 5 bases and J by 5 bases, with 19 bases of the junction left unmatched. The CDR3 DNA reads TGTGCTAGTGGTCCACCCAGGGGGCGCGGACTAATCGGTTATGGCTACACCTTC. Protein: CASGPPRGRGLIGYGYTF. Full variable domain (outside the CDR3, taken from reference TRBV12-5 and TRBJ1-2): DARVTQTPRHKVTEMGQEVTMRCQPILGHNTVFWYRQTMMQGLELLAYFRNRAPLDDSGMPKDRFSAEMPDATLATLKIQPSEPRDSAVYFCASGPPRGRGLIGYGYTFGSGTRLTVV.

The chain couples TRBV2 to TRBJ2-2; a weak D match, TRBD2 (6 bases). This CDR3 is 15 amino acids long. Trimming took off 5 bases at V and 3 bases at J, with 13 bases between the two ends. From germline, CDR1 is SNHLY and CDR2 FYNNEI. This chain's CDR3 is CASSLDGGDTGELFF. Written as DNA, the CDR3 is TGTGCCAGCAGTCTGGACGGGGGAGACACCGGGGAGCTGTTTTTT.

This clone has a handful of counts. The V call is TRBV9, the J call TRBJ1-2; no clear D gene. V gave up 4 bases and J gave up 4 bases, with 20 bases separating them. This CDR3 is 16 amino acids long. Germline V lookup: CDR1 SGDLS, CDR2 YYNGEE. This CDR3 is CASSSSGSGRVYGYTF. The CDR3 nucleotides are TGTGCCAGCAGCTCAAGTGGGTCCGGGCGGGTCTATGGCTACACCTTC.

This clone was detected a few times. This chain connects TRBV24-1 to TRBJ1-5; D is possibly TRBD1 (5 bases). The CDR3 sequence is 12 residues long. The V and J ends lost 11 bases and 7 bases respectively, with 14 bases between them. Germline CDR1 KGHDR, CDR2 SFDVKD. CDR3 region: CAIPGGRQPQHF. The CDR3 coding sequence is TGTGCCATCCCGGGGGGACGGCAGCCCCAGCATTTT.

CDR3 coding DNA: TGTGCCAGCAGTTTCACTAGCGGCAATGAGCAGTTCTTC. It is translated as CASSFTSGNEQFF. This sequence joins TRBV27 and TRBJ2-1; 8 bases fit TRBD2. Germline CDR1 and CDR2: MNHEY and SMNVEV (reference sequence). V shed 3 bases and J 6 bases; nucleotides not matched to a gene: 1. This CDR3 region has 13 residues.

V gene TRBV20-1 combines with J gene TRBJ2-1; no reliable D call. The CDR3 length is 14 residues. Germline V gene data show CDR1 as DFQATT and CDR2 as SNEGSKA (reference sequence). The V end was cut by 3 bases, the J end by 0 bases, with 9 bases between. The chain's CDR3 is CSASKESSYNEQFF. For the CDR3, the DNA is TGCAGTGCTAGTAAGGAGAGCTCCTACAATGAGCAGTTCTTC.

In DNA form, the CDR3 reads TGTGCCAGCAGCTTAGCGGGACTCACAGATACGCAGTATTTT. Translation gives CASSLAGLTDTQYF. The chain employs TRBV7-2 and TRBJ2-3, with D perhaps TRBD2 (6 bases). V dropped 0 bases and J dropped 2 bases, with 6 bases sitting between them. CDR1 SGHTA and CDR2 FQGNSA come from the germline V gene. The CDR3 covers 14 residues. The variable domain in full, with the rest retrieved from reference TRBV7-2 and TRBJ2-3, is GAGVSQSPSNKVTEKGKDVELRCDPISGHTALYWYRQSLGQGLEFLIYFQGNSAPDKSGLPSDRFSAERTGGSVSTLTIQRTQQEDSAVYLCASSLAGLTDTQYFGPGTRLTVL.

The chain links TRBV28 to TRBJ1-4; weak D call: TRBD1 (6 bases). V dropped 7 bases and J dropped 4 bases, with 10 bases sitting between them. CDR1 MDHEN and CDR2 SYDVKM come from the germline V gene. This CDR3 comprises 13 residues. DNA for the CDR3: TGTGCCAGCATGGACAGTTTTAATGAAAAACTGTTTTTT. Protein sequence: CASMDSFNEKLFF.

The V gene is TRBV5-5, the J gene TRBJ2-5; tentatively, D is TRBD2 (5 bases). Germline V lookup: CDR1 SGHKS, CDR2 YYEKEE (reference sequence). V gave up 2 bases and J gave up 5 bases, with 13 bases separating them. The CDR3 has 14 residues. The CDR3 nucleotides are TGTGCCAGCAGCTTAGTCGTGGGGAGCGAGACCCAGTACTTC. This encodes CASSLVVGSETQYF. Full variable domain (rest looked up from reference TRBV5-5 and TRBJ2-5): DAGVTQSPTHLIKTRGQQVTLRCSPISGHKSVSWYQQVLGQGPQFIFQYYEKEERGRGNFPDRFSARQFPNYSSELNVNALLLGDSALYLCASSLVVGSETQYFGPGTRLLVL.

This CDR3 is CASSLAGRGDSPLHF. In nucleotides, the CDR3 is TGTGCCAGCAGCTTAGCGGGCAGGGGAGATTCACCCCTCCACTTT. The genes are TRBV7-6 and TRBJ1-6; D may be TRBD1 (6 bases). This CDR3 region has 15 residues. Trimming took 0 bases from V and 8 from J, leaving 11 bases between them. Germline V CDR1 and CDR2: SGHVS, FNYEAQ.

This chain connects TRBV14 to TRBJ1-5; no clear D gene. V was shortened by 2 bases and J by 9 bases, with 8 bases between the two germline ends. Germline lookup yields CDR1 SGHDN and CDR2 FVKESK. The CDR3 has 12 amino acids. The CDR3 loop is CASSQSHGPQHF. CDR3 DNA sequence: TGTGCCAGCAGCCAATCGCACGGGCCCCAGCATTTT.

The V and J genes are TRBV6-5 and TRBJ2-1; no reliable D call. V lost 6 bases, J lost 0 bases, and 12 bases lay in between. Germline CDR1 and CDR2: MNHEY and SVGAGI. CDR3 size: 15 residues. The CDR3 DNA is TGTGCCAGCAGCCACGAGGCCATCTCCTACAATGAGCAGTTCTTC. This sequence encodes CASSHEAISYNEQFF.

The chain joins TRBV12-5 to TRBJ2-1, with D tentatively TRBD1 (6 bases). V lost 1 base to trimming and J lost 4 bases, with 8 bases between them. The germline V gene encodes CDR1 LGHNT and CDR2 FRNRAP. The CDR3 runs to 14 residues. CDR3 sequence reads: CASGLGTAYNEQFF. The CDR3 bases are TGTGCTAGTGGTTTGGGGACAGCTTACAATGAGCAGTTCTTC. Filled out from reference TRBV12-5 and TRBJ2-1, the complete variable domain reads DARVTQTPRHKVTEMGQEVTMRCQPILGHNTVFWYRQTMMQGLELLAYFRNRAPLDDSGMPKDRFSAEMPDATLATLKIQPSEPRDSAVYFCASGLGTAYNEQFFGPGTRLTVL.

The CDR3 loop reads CASRTGTPRAFF. The CDR3 DNA is TGTGCCAGCAGGACAGGGACCCCCAGGGCTTTCTTT. The chain recombines TRBV6-5 with TRBJ1-1; 7 nucleotides agree with TRBD1. Looked up from germline, CDR1 is MNHEY and CDR2 is SVGAGI. The length of the CDR3 is 12 residues. The trim removed 6 bases at V and 11 bases at J, leaving 9 bases unmatched.

This clone was observed a few times. The rearrangement joins TRBV6-5 to TRBJ1-2, with 8 positions matching TRBD1. The V gene end was trimmed by 6 bases and the J gene end by 8 bases; junction bases not matched to a gene: 11. CDR3 length: 14 residues. Germline CDR1 reads MNHEY; CDR2 reads SVGAGI. CDR3: CASRTTGAPWGYTF. The CDR3 nucleotides are TGTGCCAGCAGAACGACAGGGGCCCCTTGGGGCTACACCTTC.

The chain recombines TRBV6-2 or TRBV6-3 with TRBJ2-7; 8 bases map to TRBD1. The CDR3 spans 14 residues. V was pared by 5 bases and J by 3 bases, with 6 bases of the junction left unmatched. Germline-derived CDR1 and CDR2 are MNHEY and SVGEGT. CDR3: CASSPWTGNYEQYF. For the CDR3, the DNA is TGTGCCAGCAGTCCGTGGACAGGGAACTACGAGCAGTACTTC.

This clone was seen a few times. J is TRBJ2-2 and V is TRBV14, with 12 bases aligning to TRBD2. The CDR3 extends over 15 amino acids. The ends lost 4 bases at V and 5 bases at J; junction bases unmatched: 2. CDR1 and CDR2 (germline): SGHDN, FVKESK. For the CDR3, the DNA is TGTGCCAGCAGCCTTGGACTAGCGGGGACCGGGGAGCTGTTTTTT. Protein sequence: CASSLGLAGTGELFF. The whole variable domain, remainder taken from reference TRBV14 and TRBJ2-2, is EAGVTQFPSHSVIEKGQTVTLRCDPISGHDNLYWYRRVMGKEIKFLLHFVKESKQDESGMPNNRFLAERTGGTYSTLKVQPAELEDSGVYFCASSLGLAGTGELFFGEGSRLTVL.

The chain employs TRBV20-1 and TRBJ1-5, with TRBD1 matching 9 bases. Trimming cost V 5 bases and J 7 bases; bases outside gene matches: 12. CDR3 size: 15 residues. The germline V gene has CDR1 DFQATT and CDR2 SNEGSKA (reference sequence). Written as DNA, the CDR3 is TGCAGTGCTCGTGATACGGGACAGGGTTGGCAGCCCCAGCATTTT. Its translation is CSARDTGQGWQPQHF.

The chain is built from TRBV10-3 and TRBJ1-5, with 7 bases matching TRBD1. Germline lookup yields CDR1 ENHRY and CDR2 SYGVKD. With V trimmed by 5 bases and J by 6 bases, 7 bases remained unmatched. The CDR3 has 14 residues. The CDR3 sequence is CAISPRTGGQPQHF. The CDR3 DNA sequence: TGTGCCATCAGTCCCCGGACAGGTGGTCAGCCCCAGCATTTT.

The V call is TRBV9, the J call TRBJ1-6; the match to TRBD1 covers 7 bases. Trimming removed 0 bases from V and 6 bases from J; junction bases left unmatched: 9. This CDR3 is built from 17 residues. Germline CDR1 and CDR2: SGDLS and YYNGEE. CDR3 bases: TGTGCCAGCAGCGTAGCTGACAGGGTAAGAGGTAATTCACCCCTCCACTTT. It yields the protein CASSVADRVRGNSPLHF.